These T cell receptor beta chains were read from a single sample in a study of CD4 T cells in relation to SARS-CoV-2 and coronaviruses. Using immunoSEQ multiplex PCR, the repertoire was profiled, and TCRdb retains in-frame clones only, with some absent. In the table there are roughly 15,000 clones, about 80% of which are singletons. Their specific antigens are unknown. Material: CD4+ T cells from PBMCs, cultured in vitro. These receptors originate from a human donor in good health. CDR3s include the opening cysteine and the closing phenylalanine or tryptophan. Fields, in order: clone size, V gene, D gene, J gene, CDR3 DNA, CDR3 protein. The D gene is left open where the match is weak. Size tells how often a clone was seen (once, few, many) or the class of an expanded clone, and some rows leave it out.

size: NA
V: TRBV5-6
D: NA
J: TRBJ2-7
DNA: TGTGCCAGCAGCTTGGGGGTCGGGGCCTACGAGCAGTACTTC
CDR3: CASSLGVGAYEQYF

size: NA
V: TRBV11-3
D: NA
J: TRBJ2-5
DNA: TGTGCCAGCAGCTTAGAAGCCAGACAAGAGACCCAGTACTTC
CDR3: CASSLEARQETQYF

size: NA
V: TRBV30
D: NA
J: TRBJ2-7
DNA: TGTGCCTGGAGTGTGTCCGGGACCCCCTACGAGCAGTACTTC
CDR3: CAWSVSGTPYEQYF

size: once
V: TRBV19
D: NA
J: TRBJ2-6
DNA: TGTGCCAGTAGTATGTCGACCTACCCCCCTGGGGCCAACGTCCTGACTTTC
CDR3: CASSMSTYPPGANVLTF

size: NA
V: TRBV19
D: TRBD1
J: TRBJ1-5
DNA: TGTGCCAGTAGTCGGGACAGTAACTATAGCAATCAGCCCCAGCATTTT
CDR3: CASSRDSNYSNQPQHF

size: NA
V: TRBV5-1
D: NA
J: TRBJ2-3
DNA: TGCGCCAGCAGAGTGGGACTTGGGGGCTCCGATACGCAGTATTTT
CDR3: CASRVGLGGSDTQYF

size: NA
V: TRBV12-3/TRBV12-4
D: NA
J: TRBJ1-2
DNA: TGTGCCAGCAGTTTATCGAATAACTATGGCTACACCTTC
CDR3: CASSLSNNYGYTF

size: few
V: TRBV10-1
D: NA
J: TRBJ2-2
DNA: TGCGCCAGCAGCCCCGGGACAACCACCGGGGAGCTGTTTTTT
CDR3: CASSPGTTTGELFF

size: few
V: TRBV18
D: NA
J: TRBJ2-1
DNA: TGTGCCAGCTGGGGGGAGTCCGGGCTTGAGCAGTTCTTC
CDR3: CASWGESGLEQFF

size: NA
V: TRBV5-1
D: NA
J: TRBJ1-5
DNA: TGCGCCAGCAGCCCGACCGGACAGAAAGGCCAGCCCCAGCATTTT
CDR3: CASSPTGQKGQPQHF

size: NA
V: TRBV3-1/TRBV3-2
D: TRBD1
J: TRBJ1-1
DNA: TGTGCCAGCAGCCCTTCTGAGGGGGCGCGTTGGACTGAAGCTTTCTTT
CDR3: CASSPSEGARWTEAFF

size: few
V: TRBV12-5
D: TRBD2
J: TRBJ2-3
DNA: TGTGCTAGTGGCCAAGGACTAGCGGCCACAGATACGCAGTATTTT
CDR3: CASGQGLAATDTQYF

size: NA
V: TRBV4-1
D: TRBD1
J: TRBJ1-1
DNA: TGCGCCAGCAGCCATCCCATGGGACAGGGGAACACTGAAGCTTTCTTT
CDR3: CASSHPMGQGNTEAFF

size: once
V: TRBV21-1
D: NA
J: TRBJ2-3
DNA: TGTGCCAGCAGCAACACTTGGGGCCAGGCCACCCCTAGCACAGATACGCAGTATTTT
CDR3: CASSNTWGQATPSTDTQYF

size: NA
V: TRBV7-2
D: NA
J: TRBJ2-7
DNA: TGTGCCAGCAGCGCAGCGGCACGGAAGTACGAGCAGTACTTC
CDR3: CASSAAARKYEQYF

size: NA
V: TRBV19
D: TRBD1
J: TRBJ2-3
DNA: TGTGCCAGTAGGCAACAGGGGAATGCAGATACGCAGTATTTT
CDR3: CASRQQGNADTQYF

size: NA
V: TRBV11-3
D: TRBD2
J: TRBJ2-1
DNA: TGTGCCAGCAGCTCCGTGGGCGGGAGCCGTAGTGAGCAGTTCTTC
CDR3: CASSSVGGSRSEQFF

size: NA
V: TRBV7-2
D: NA
J: TRBJ2-7
DNA: TGTGCCAGCAGCCCAGGGGGGACAGTGTACGAGCAGTACTTC
CDR3: CASSPGGTVYEQYF

size: few
V: TRBV27
D: NA
J: TRBJ1-1
DNA: TGTGCCACTAGGTATTCCTGGGGAGGGAGCACTGAAGCTTTCTTT
CDR3: CATRYSWGGSTEAFF

size: NA
V: TRBV4-2
D: TRBD2
J: TRBJ2-4
DNA: TGTGCCAGCAGCCCTAACTCACTAGCGGGAGGGGTAATGGACATTCAGTACTTC
CDR3: CASSPNSLAGGVMDIQYF

size: few
V: TRBV6-5
D: TRBD2
J: TRBJ2-7
DNA: TGTGCCAGCAGTTACTCCCTAGCGGGACCCTCCTACGAGCAGTACTTC
CDR3: CASSYSLAGPSYEQYF

size: few
V: TRBV10-1
D: NA
J: TRBJ2-7
DNA: TGCGCCAGCAGTGGGGACAATTACGAGCAGTACTTC
CDR3: CASSGDNYEQYF

size: NA
V: TRBV3-1/TRBV3-2
D: NA
J: TRBJ2-1
DNA: TGTGCCAGCAGCCAAGTCTCGACTCACAATGAGCAGTTCTTC
CDR3: CASSQVSTHNEQFF

size: NA
V: TRBV4-3
D: NA
J: TRBJ2-3
DNA: TGCGCCAGCAGCCAAGAAAGACATAGCGGGACAGTAATGGATACGCAGTATTTT
CDR3: CASSQERHSGTVMDTQYF

size: NA
V: TRBV3-1/TRBV3-2
D: NA
J: TRBJ2-5
DNA: TGTGCCAGCACTAATCGTGGGACCCAGTACTTC
CDR3: CASTNRGTQYF

size: NA
V: TRBV11-2
D: TRBD2
J: TRBJ2-2
DNA: TGTGCCAGCAGCTTAGGACTAGCGGCCTACCTGGGCACCGGGGAGCTGTTTTTT
CDR3: CASSLGLAAYLGTGELFF

size: few
V: TRBV7-9
D: NA
J: TRBJ1-5
DNA: TGTGCCAGCAGTGAAAATGGGGTAAATCAGCCCCAGCATTTT
CDR3: CASSENGVNQPQHF